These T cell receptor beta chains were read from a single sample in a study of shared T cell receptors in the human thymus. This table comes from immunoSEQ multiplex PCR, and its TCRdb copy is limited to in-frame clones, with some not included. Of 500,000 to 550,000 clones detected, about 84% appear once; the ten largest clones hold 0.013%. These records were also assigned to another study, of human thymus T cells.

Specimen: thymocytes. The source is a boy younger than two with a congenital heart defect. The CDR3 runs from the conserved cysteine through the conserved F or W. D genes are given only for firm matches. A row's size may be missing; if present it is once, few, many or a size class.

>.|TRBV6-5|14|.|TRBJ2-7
CASSRLEQGYEQYF
TGTGCCAGCAGCCGCTTGGAGCAGGGGTACGAGCAGTACTTC
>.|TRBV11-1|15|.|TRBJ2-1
CASSLFRTTQYEQFF
TGTGCCAGCAGCTTGTTCCGGACTACCCAGTATGAGCAGTTCTTC
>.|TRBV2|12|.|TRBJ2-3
CASSGPADTQYF
TGTGCCAGCAGTGGGCCCGCAGATACGCAGTATTTT
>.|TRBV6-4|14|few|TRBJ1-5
CASSENRGNQPQHF
TGTGCCAGCAGTGAAAATCGGGGGAATCAGCCCCAGCATTTT
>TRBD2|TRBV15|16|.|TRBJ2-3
CATSSRGLAITDTQYF
TGTGCCACCAGCAGCCGGGGACTAGCGATAACAGATACGCAGTATTTT
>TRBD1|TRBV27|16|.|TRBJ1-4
CASRVTRTGVGEKLFF
TGTGCCAGCAGAGTTACGCGGACAGGGGTCGGTGAAAAACTGTTTTTT
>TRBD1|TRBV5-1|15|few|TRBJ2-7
CASSLVRDRGYEQYF
TGCGCCAGCAGCTTGGTTAGGGACAGGGGTTACGAGCAGTACTTC
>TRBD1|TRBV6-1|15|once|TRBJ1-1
CASSAQQGPNTEAFF
TGTGCCAGCAGTGCCCAACAGGGGCCGAACACTGAAGCTTTCTTT
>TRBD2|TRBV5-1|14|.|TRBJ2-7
CASSPGGEVYEQYF
TGCGCCAGCAGCCCGGGGGGGGAGGTCTACGAGCAGTACTTC
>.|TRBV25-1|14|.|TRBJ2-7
CASSARTASYEQYF
TGTGCCAGCAGTGCCCGGACAGCCTCCTACGAGCAGTACTTC
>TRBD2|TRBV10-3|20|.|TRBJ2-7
CAISESGTSGGDPLSYEQYF
TGTGCCATCAGTGAGTCGGGGACTAGCGGGGGGGACCCCCTCTCCTACGAGCAGTACTTC
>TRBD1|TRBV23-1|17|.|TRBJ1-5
CASSQGTGVLDNQPQHF
TGCGCCAGCAGTCAAGGTACAGGGGTTTTAGACAATCAGCCCCAGCATTTT
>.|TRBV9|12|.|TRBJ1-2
CASSEPGEGYTF
TGTGCCAGCAGCGAGCCAGGGGAAGGCTACACCTTC
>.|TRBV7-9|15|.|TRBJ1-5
CASSPWEGGNQPQHF
TGTGCCAGCAGCCCCTGGGAGGGGGGCAATCAGCCCCAGCATTTT
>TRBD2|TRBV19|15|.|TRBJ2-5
CASSIILAHQETQYF
TGTGCCAGTAGTATAATACTAGCGCACCAAGAGACCCAGTACTTC
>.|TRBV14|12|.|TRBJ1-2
CASSQGARGYTF
TGTGCCAGCAGCCAAGGGGCTCGTGGCTACACCTTC
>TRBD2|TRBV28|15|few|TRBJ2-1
CASRYRDYPYNEQFF
TGTGCCAGCAGGTACCGGGACTACCCTTACAATGAGCAGTTCTTC
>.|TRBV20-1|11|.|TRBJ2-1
CSAPGYNEQFF
TGCAGTGCTCCAGGGTACAATGAGCAGTTCTTC
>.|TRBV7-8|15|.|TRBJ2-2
CASSLVRRNTGELFF
TGTGCCAGCAGCTTAGTCCGGAGGAACACCGGGGAGCTGTTTTTT
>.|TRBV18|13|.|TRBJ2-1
CASSPGRTDEQFF
TGTGCCAGCTCACCTGGGCGTACGGATGAGCAGTTCTTC
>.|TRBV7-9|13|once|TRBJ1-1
CASSPGPPGAAFF
TGTGCCAGCAGCCCCGGCCCCCCAGGGGCCGCTTTCTTT
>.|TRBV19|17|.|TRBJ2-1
CASSRRGHTGFTDEQFF
TGTGCCAGTAGTAGGAGGGGGCACACTGGGTTTACGGATGAGCAGTTCTTC
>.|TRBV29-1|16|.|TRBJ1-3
CSVEDPGQSSGNTIYF
TGCAGCGTTGAAGATCCCGGACAGAGCTCTGGAAACACCATATATTTT
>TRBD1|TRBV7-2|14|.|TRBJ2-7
CASKRQGDGYEQYF
TGTGCCAGCAAGCGTCAGGGGGACGGCTACGAGCAGTACTTC
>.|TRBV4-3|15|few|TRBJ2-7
CASSQEEGISYEQYF
TGCGCCAGCAGCCAAGAGGAGGGAATCTCCTACGAGCAGTACTTC
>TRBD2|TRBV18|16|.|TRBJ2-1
CASSPARREGLNEQFF
TGTGCCAGCTCACCAGCTCGGCGGGAGGGCCTCAATGAGCAGTTCTTC
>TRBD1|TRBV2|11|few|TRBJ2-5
CASGQEETQYF
TGTGCCAGCGGACAGGAAGAGACCCAGTACTTC
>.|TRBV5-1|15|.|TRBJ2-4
CASSLEGITKNIQYF
TGCGCCAGCAGCCTGGAGGGGATTACCAAAAACATTCAGTACTTC
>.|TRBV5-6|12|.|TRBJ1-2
CASTSGDYGYTF
TGTGCCAGCACCTCGGGAGACTATGGCTACACCTTC
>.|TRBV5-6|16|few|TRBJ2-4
CASSSFLALAKNIQYF
TGTGCCAGCAGCTCTTTTCTAGCGCTAGCCAAAAACATTCAGTACTTC
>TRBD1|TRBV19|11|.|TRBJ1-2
CASRTGDGYTF
TGTGCCAGTCGGACAGGGGACGGCTACACCTTC
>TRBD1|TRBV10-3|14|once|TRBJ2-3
CATSDRGPTDTQYF
TGTGCCACCTCGGACAGGGGACCCACAGATACGCAGTATTTT
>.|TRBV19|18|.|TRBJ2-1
CASSAPMPPSSSYNEQFF
TGTGCCAGTAGTGCCCCGATGCCACCCTCGAGCTCCTACAATGAGCAGTTCTTC
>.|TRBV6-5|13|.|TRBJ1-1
CASSGGSHTEAFF
TGTGCCAGCAGCGGCGGGTCTCACACTGAAGCTTTCTTT
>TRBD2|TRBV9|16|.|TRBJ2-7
CASSVGRAGGPNEQYF
TGTGCCAGCAGCGTAGGTCGGGCGGGAGGGCCCAACGAGCAGTACTTC
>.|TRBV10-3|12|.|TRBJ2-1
CAISGSSSEQFF
TGTGCCATCAGTGGATCTAGCTCTGAGCAGTTCTTC
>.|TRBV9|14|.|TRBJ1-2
CASSARQEQGWYTF
TGTGCCAGCAGCGCCAGACAGGAGCAGGGGTGGTACACCTTC
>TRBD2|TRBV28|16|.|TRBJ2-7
CASSMNRTSGSYEQYF
TGTGCCAGCAGTATGAACCGGACTAGCGGGAGCTACGAGCAGTACTTC
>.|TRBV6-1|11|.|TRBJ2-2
CASPHSGELFF
TGTGCCAGCCCCCACAGCGGGGAGCTGTTTTTT
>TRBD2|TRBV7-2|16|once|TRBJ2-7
CASSLDKRGGGYEQYF
TGTGCCAGCAGCTTAGATAAAAGGGGCGGGGGGTACGAGCAGTACTTC
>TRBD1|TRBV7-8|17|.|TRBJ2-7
CASSLARPGTGNHEQYF
TGTGCCAGCAGCTTAGCGCGTCCCGGGACAGGGAACCACGAGCAGTACTTC
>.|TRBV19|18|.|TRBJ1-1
CASSIATGVKGMNTEAFF
TGTGCCAGTAGTATCGCTACAGGTGTGAAGGGCATGAACACTGAAGCTTTCTTT
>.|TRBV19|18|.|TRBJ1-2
CASSIRRAGASGLGGYTF
TGTGCCAGTAGTATAAGGAGGGCCGGAGCCTCGGGCCTGGGTGGCTACACCTTC
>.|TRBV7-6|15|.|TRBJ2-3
CASSSGSRGTDTQYF
TGTGCCAGCAGCTCCGGGAGTCGGGGCACAGATACGCAGTATTTT
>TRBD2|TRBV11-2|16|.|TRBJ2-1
CASSLGRLAGYNEQFF
TGTGCCAGCAGCTTAGGCCGACTAGCCGGCTACAATGAGCAGTTCTTC
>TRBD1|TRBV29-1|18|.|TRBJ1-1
CSVVVASGTATPPDEAFF
TGCAGCGTTGTCGTCGCTTCCGGGACAGCCACCCCTCCGGATGAAGCTTTCTTT
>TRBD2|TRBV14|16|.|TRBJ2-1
CASSGRWTSGSEEQFF
TGTGCCAGCAGCGGCCGTTGGACTAGCGGGAGTGAGGAGCAGTTCTTC